The clone carrying this TCR beta chain has a handful of counts. What it recognizes is unknown. This sample was included in a study of OX40 agonist ivuxolimab in advanced cancers. Trimming pared 5 bases from V and 7 bases from J, leaving 18 bases between. The CDR3 is made up of 15 amino acids. Germline CDR1 is SGHVS and CDR2 is FQNEAQ. Whole-study results and caveats: Averaging showed that CD8+ T cells had more expanded clones than CD4+ did. Among the nonresponders, some also had low normalized T-cell clonal expansion. The specificity for antigen of the expanded peripheral T cells was not determined.

The method was immunoSEQ multiplex PCR; TCRdb's version includes in-frame clones alone and lacks a portion of them. This sample has roughly 100,000 clones; around 96% occur once, and the top ten carry just over 2%. Autoimmune disease history or systemic immunosuppression barred patients. This receptor was identified in an adult with an advanced solid tumor such as melanoma, head and neck, liver or kidney cancer. The chain recombines TRBV7-8 with TRBJ1-5, with D perhaps TRBD1 (6 bases). The material sequenced was CD4+ or CD8+ T cells sorted from blood, taken in a trial of the OX40 agonist ivuxolimab. CDR3 bases: TGTGCCAGCAGCCAAGACCGGGGGCCTTCACAGCCCCAGCATTTT. Encoded protein: CASSQDRGPSQPQHF.